This TCR beta chain was identified during a study of T-cell reconstitution after alpha-beta-depleted transplantation in children. TCRbeta library preparation incorporated unique molecular identifiers. TCRdb recomputed calls from the PCR reads with MiXCR, one row per CDR3 protein. The sample lists 250,000 to 400,000 distinct CDR3 sequences, roughly 21% occurring once. V lost 4 bases and J lost 4, with 12 bases in between. The length of the CDR3 is 14 residues. Germline V lookup: CDR1 SGHTA, CDR2 FQGTGA. The sequence came from a male patient younger than 18 who had a stem cell transplant for acute lymphoblastic leukemia, so the T cells may come from the graft donor. This chain joins TRBV7-3 and TRBJ2-3; tentatively, D is TRBD1 (6 bases). The sample here was PBMCs, mostly from graft donor cells, taken 180 days after TCRalphabeta/CD19-depleted stem cell transplant. As DNA, the CDR3 is TGTGCCAGCAGCTCTCTGGACAGCCCAGATACGCAGTATTTT. Translation: CASSSLDSPDTQYF.